This T cell receptor beta chain was profiled in a study of shared clonotypes between healthy human individuals. Overall study context: Researchers drew samples from a couple of women and a few men aged 18 to 49.

Findings of the study overall: Sharing across four donors was seen in around 5% of naive CD4 clonotypes. It was the few donors that limited the genetic and exposure-history diversity represented. Generation probabilities were higher for clonotypes shared across all four sorted-subset donors than for unshared ones.

Assay: immunoSEQ multiplex PCR; the TCRdb copy retains only in-frame clones and omits some. The sample records roughly 2.5 million clones, about 92% being singletons. For this clone: Its antigen is not known.

Germline V lookup: CDR1 ENHRY, CDR2 SYGVKD. This CDR3 comprises 12 residues. What was sequenced was naive CD4+ T cells sorted from blood. Stated subset: CD45RA+ positively selected. The receptor's source is a man aged 18 to 30 in good health. This chain joins TRBV10-3 and TRBJ2-5, with D possibly TRBD2 on 5 matching bases. The J call is in doubt because the DNA end fits TRBJ2-7 better. This CDR3 reads CAISPRDYEQYF. CDR3 sequence (DNA): TGTGCCATCAGCCCACGGGACTACGAGCAGTACTTC.